This TCR beta chain was captured by sequencing in a study of cytomegalovirus exposure and HLA in healthy donors. Concerning this clone: Its target is not known.

Trimming removed 8 bases from V and 6 bases from J; junction bases left unmatched: 6. The CDR3 is 13 amino acids. Germline V gene lookup returns CDR1 MDHEN and CDR2 SYDVKM. Study-wide results and limits: Certain indistinguishable V segments, among them TRBV6-2 and TRBV6-3, were excluded. Common viral pathogens seemed to be connected with several of the most significant clusters, according to a later analysis. In a later analysis, at a false discovery rate of 0.05, 17,000 or so TCR beta sequences matched HLA alleles. Sequencing likely produced, as an artifact, a cluster of highly shared sequence variants.

13 Jbeta primers and 60 Vbeta primers were used for the PCR. Assay used: immunoSEQ multiplex PCR; TCRdb lists only in-frame clones, some missing. The table lists 80,000 to 100,000 clones, about 68% of them singletons. The material sequenced was PBMCs. This TCR derives from a man aged 25-45 years in good health and CMV-seropositive. The J gene is TRBJ2-7, the V gene TRBV28; 11 nucleotides agree with TRBD1. The CDR3 here is CASGGQGEGEQYF. The CDR3, as DNA: TGTGCCAGCGGGGGACAGGGGGAGGGCGAGCAGTACTTC.